The source of this T cell receptor beta chain is a study of CD8 T cells in Susac syndrome. After extraction with the RNeasy kit, about 0.45 to 1 ug of the RNA was reverse transcribed using random hexamers. TCRdb re-called the immunoSEQ multiplex PCR reads through MiXCR, storing one row per CDR3 protein. The profile shows some 150,000 distinct CDR3 sequences, roughly 95% of them singletons. Through negative isolation, CD4+ and CD8+ T cells were obtained, while TEMRA cells were enriched using FACS. The CDR3 has 11 amino acids. From germline, CDR1 is ENHRY and CDR2 SYGVKD. Trimming took off 8 bases at V and 14 bases at J, with 16 bases between the two ends.

The sequence was collected from a human donor in good health. The J gene is TRBJ2-1, the V gene TRBV10-3; D unclear. The sequenced sample was CD4+ T cells from PBMCs. CDR3 protein: CAIGANTIEFF. CDR3 bases: TGTGCCATCGGTGCGAACACGATAGAGTTCTTC.